Detailed here is one T cell receptor beta chain. Original methodology: It was from reference gene primer amplification that nucleated cell counts were estimated. Produced via immunoSEQ multiplex PCR; TCRdb's table is partial and in-frame only. That table gives V, J and clone size, and the DNA gave D and trimming. The table records approximately 290,000 clones, approximately 85% of them present only once. Seattle's cohort entered during active infection and was followed longitudinally. V dropped 6 bases and J dropped 2 bases, with 7 bases sitting between them. This CDR3 is built from 13 residues. CDR1 and CDR2 (germline): KGHDR, SFDVKD. The data are from a study of blood T cell repertoires in COVID-19. Study at large: There were acute and convalescent COVID-19 samples, and they came from the United States, Italy and Spain. T cells, B-cell-depleted T cells, or PBMCs supplied cDNA or gDNA.

The receptor was isolated from a human donor with COVID-19, enrolled during active disease. The donor label of this sample is uncertain. The chain joins TRBV24-1 to TRBJ1-5; D uncertain. The specimen sequenced was peripheral blood. CDR3 region: CATSSLGNQPQHF. The CDR3 nucleotides are TGTGCCACCAGTTCGCTAGGCAATCAGCCCCAGCATTTT.